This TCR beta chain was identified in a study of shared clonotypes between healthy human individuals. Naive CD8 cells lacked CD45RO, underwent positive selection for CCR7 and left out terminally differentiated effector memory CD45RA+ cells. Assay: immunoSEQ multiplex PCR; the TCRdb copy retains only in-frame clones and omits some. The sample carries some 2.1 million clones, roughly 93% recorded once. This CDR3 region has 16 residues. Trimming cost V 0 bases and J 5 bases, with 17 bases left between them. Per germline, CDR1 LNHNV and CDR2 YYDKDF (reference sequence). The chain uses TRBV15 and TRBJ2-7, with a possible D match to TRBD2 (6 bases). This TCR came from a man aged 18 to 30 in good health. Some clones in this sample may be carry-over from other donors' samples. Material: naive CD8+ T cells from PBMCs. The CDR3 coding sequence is TGTGCCACCAGCAGAGATGATGAAGGAGGGTTCCACGAGCAGTACTTC. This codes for CATSRDDEGGFHEQYF.